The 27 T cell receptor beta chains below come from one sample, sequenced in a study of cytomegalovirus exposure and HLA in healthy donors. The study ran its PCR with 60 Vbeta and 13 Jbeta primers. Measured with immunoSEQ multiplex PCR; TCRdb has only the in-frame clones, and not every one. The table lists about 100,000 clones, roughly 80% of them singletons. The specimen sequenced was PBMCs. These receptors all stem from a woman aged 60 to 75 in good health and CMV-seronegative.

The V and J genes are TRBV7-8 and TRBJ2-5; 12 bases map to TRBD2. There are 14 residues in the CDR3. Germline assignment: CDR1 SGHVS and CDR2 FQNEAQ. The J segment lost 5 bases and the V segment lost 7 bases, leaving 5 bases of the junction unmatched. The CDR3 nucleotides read TGTGCCAGCACGAGGACTAGCGGGGCGGAGACCCAGTACTTC. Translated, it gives CASTRTSGAETQYF.

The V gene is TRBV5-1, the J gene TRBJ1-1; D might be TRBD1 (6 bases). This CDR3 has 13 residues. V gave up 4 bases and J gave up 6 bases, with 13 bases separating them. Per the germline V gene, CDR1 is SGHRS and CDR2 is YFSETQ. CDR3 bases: TGCGCCAGCAGCATCGAGGGGGGGCCTGAAGCTTTCTTT. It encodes CASSIEGGPEAFF.

DNA of the CDR3: TGCGCCAGCAGCCAAGATCGATCAGGGGGCTCACCCCTCCACTTT. Its translation is CASSQDRSGGSPLHF. This chain joins TRBV4-1 and TRBJ1-6, with 8 positions matching TRBD1. Germline assignment: CDR1 MGHRA and CDR2 YSYEKL. The CDR3 extends over 15 amino acids. The junction had 5 bases not matched to a gene; V was cut back by 0 bases and J by 10 bases.

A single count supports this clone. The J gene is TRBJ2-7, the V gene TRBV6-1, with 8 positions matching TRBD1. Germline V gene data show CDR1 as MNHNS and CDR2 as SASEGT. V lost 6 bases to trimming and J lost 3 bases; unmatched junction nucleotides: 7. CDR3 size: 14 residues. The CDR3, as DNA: TGTGCCAGCAGGCCCCGGGACAGGCACTACGAGCAGTACTTC. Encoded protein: CASRPRDRHYEQYF.

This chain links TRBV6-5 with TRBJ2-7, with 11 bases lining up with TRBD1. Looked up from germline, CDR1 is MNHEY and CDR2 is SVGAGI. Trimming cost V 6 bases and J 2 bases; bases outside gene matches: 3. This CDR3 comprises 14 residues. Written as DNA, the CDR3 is TGTGCCAGCAGGAGGGGACAGGGGGCCTACGAGCAGTACTTC. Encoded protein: CASRRGQGAYEQYF.

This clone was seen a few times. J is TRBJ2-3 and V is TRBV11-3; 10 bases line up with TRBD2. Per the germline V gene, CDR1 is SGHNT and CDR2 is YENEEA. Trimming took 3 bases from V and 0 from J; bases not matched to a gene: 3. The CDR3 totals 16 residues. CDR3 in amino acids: CASSFGTSVSTDTQYF. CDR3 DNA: TGTGCCAGCAGCTTCGGGACTAGCGTAAGCACAGATACGCAGTATTTT.

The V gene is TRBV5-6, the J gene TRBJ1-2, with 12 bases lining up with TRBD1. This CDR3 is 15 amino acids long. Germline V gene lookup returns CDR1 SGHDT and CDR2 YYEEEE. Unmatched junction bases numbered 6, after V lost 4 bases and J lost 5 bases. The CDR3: CASSGGQGAQYGYTF. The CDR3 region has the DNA TGTGCCAGCAGCGGGGGACAGGGGGCGCAATATGGCTACACCTTC.

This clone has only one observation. The CDR3 reads CAWSGLEAGNEKLFF. The CDR3 DNA is TGTGCCTGGAGTGGCCTCGAGGCCGGAAATGAAAAACTGTTTTTT. The chain recombines TRBV30 with TRBJ1-4; D remains ambiguous. This CDR3 has 15 amino acids. Germline CDR1 and CDR2: GTSNPN and SVGIG (reference sequence). V was trimmed by 1 base and J by 5 bases, leaving 14 bases between them.

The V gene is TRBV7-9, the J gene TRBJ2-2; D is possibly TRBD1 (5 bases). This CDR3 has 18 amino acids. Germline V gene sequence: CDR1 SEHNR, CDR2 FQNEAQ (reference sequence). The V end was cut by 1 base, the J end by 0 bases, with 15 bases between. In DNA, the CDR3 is TGTGCCAGCAGCTTAGGGGGCTTAGAGAGCACGAACACCGGGGAGCTGTTTTTT. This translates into CASSLGGLESTNTGELFF.

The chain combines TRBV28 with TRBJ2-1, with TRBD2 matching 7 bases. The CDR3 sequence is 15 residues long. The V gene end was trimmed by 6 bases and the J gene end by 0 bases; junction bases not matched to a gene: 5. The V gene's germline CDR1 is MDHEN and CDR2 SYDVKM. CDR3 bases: TGTGCCAGCAGACCCAGCGGGGCCTCCTACAATGAGCAGTTCTTC. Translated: CASRPSGASYNEQFF.

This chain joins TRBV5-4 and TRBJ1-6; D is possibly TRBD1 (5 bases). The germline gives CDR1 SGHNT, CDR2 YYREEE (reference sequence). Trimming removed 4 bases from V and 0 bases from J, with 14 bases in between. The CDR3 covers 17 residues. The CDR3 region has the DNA TGTGCCAGCAGCACCAACGGGGGGAGCTCCTATAATTCACCCCTCCACTTT. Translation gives CASSTNGGSSYNSPLHF.

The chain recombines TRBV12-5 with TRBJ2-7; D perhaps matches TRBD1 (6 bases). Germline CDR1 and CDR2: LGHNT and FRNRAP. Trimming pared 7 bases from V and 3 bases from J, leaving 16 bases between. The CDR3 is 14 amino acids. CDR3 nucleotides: TGTGCTAGTGCCCTTCAGGGGACCTACTACGAGCAGTACTTC. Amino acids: CASALQGTYYEQYF.

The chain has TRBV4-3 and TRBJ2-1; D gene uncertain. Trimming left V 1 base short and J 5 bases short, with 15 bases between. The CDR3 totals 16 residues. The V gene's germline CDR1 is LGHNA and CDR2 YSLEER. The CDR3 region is CASSQGLSVTHNEQFF. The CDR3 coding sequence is TGCGCCAGCAGCCAAGGACTGTCGGTCACCCACAATGAGCAGTTCTTC.

CDR3 nucleotide sequence: TGTGCCAGCAGCGCCCAGGGGGCTTTTCAGCCCCAGCATTTT. This translates into CASSAQGAFQPQHF. V and J are TRBV9 and TRBJ1-5; the match to TRBD1 covers 8 bases. CDR1 and CDR2 from the germline V gene are SGDLS and YYNGEE. The CDR3 length is 14 residues. The junction had 5 bases not matched to a gene; V was cut back by 3 bases and J by 6 bases.

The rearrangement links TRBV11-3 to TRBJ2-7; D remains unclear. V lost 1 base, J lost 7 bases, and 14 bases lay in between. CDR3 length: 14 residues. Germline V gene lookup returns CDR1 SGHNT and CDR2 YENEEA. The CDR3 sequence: CASSLAATAGEQYF. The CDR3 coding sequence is TGTGCCAGCAGCTTAGCGGCCACGGCAGGAGAGCAGTACTTC. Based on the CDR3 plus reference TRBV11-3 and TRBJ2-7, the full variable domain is EAGVVQSPRYKIIEKKQPVAFWCNPISGHNTLYWYLQNLGQGPELLIRYENEEAVDDSQLPKDRFSAERLKGVDSTLKIQPAELGDSAVYLCASSLAATAGEQYFGPGTRLTVT.

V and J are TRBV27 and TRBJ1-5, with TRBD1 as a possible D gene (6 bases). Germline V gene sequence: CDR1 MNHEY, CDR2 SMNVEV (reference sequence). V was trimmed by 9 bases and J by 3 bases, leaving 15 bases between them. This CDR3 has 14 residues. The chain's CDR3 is CARTWWDTNQPQHF. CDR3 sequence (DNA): TGTGCCAGGACCTGGTGGGACACCAATCAGCCCCAGCATTTT.

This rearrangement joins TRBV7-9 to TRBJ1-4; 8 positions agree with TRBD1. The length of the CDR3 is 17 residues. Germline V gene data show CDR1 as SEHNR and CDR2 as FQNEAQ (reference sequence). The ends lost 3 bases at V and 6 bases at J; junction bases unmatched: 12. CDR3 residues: CASSFGFGDRGYEKLFF. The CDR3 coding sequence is TGTGCCAGCAGCTTCGGTTTCGGAGACAGGGGATATGAAAAACTGTTTTTT.

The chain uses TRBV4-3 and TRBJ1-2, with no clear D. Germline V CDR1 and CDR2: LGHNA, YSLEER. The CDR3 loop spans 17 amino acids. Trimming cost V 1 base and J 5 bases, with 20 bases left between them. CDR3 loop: CASSQGVVHPRDYGYTF. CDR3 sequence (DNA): TGCGCCAGCAGCCAAGGCGTTGTCCACCCACGAGATTATGGCTACACCTTC.

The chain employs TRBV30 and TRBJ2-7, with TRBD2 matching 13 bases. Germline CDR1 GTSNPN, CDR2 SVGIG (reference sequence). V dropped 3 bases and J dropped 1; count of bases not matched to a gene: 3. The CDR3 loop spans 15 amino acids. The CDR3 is CAWSAGLAGSYEQYF. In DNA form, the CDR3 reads TGTGCCTGGAGCGCGGGACTAGCGGGATCCTACGAGCAGTACTTC.

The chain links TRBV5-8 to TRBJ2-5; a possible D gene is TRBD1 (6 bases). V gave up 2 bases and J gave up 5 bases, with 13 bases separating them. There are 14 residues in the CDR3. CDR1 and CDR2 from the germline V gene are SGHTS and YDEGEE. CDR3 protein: CASSFDRSYETQYF. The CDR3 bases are TGTGCCAGCAGCTTCGACAGGAGTTACGAGACCCAGTACTTC.

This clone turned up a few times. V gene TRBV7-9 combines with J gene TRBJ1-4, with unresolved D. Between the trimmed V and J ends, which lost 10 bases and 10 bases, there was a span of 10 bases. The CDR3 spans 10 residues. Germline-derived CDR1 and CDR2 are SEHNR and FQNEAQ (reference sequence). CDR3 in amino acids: CAIDIGKLFF. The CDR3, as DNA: TGTGCCATCGACATTGGAAAACTGTTTTTT.

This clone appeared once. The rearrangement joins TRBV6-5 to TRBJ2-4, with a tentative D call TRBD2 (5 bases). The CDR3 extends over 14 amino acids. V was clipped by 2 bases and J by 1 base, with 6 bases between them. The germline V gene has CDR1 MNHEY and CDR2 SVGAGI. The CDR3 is CASSYRGAKNIQYF. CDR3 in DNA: TGTGCCAGCAGTTACCGAGGGGCCAAAAACATTCAGTACTTC.

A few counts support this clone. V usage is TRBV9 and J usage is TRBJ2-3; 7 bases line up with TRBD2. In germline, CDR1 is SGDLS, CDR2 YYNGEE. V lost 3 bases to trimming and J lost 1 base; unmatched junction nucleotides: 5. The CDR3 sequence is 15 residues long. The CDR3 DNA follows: TGTGCCAGCAGCGCCCGACTAGCCGGCACAGATACGCAGTATTTT. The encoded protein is CASSARLAGTDTQYF.

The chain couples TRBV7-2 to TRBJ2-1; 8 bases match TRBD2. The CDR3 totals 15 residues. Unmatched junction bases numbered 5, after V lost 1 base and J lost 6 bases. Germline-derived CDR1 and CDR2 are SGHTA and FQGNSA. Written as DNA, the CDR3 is TGTGCCAGCAGCTTAGACGGGAGGGAGGTCAATGAGCAGTTCTTC. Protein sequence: CASSLDGREVNEQFF.

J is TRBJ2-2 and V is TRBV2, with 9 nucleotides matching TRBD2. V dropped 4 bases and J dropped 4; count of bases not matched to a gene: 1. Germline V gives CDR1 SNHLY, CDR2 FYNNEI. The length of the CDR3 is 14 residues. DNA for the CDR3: TGTGCCAGCAGTGTGCGGGGGGGCACCGGGGAGCTGTTTTTT. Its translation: CASSVRGGTGELFF.

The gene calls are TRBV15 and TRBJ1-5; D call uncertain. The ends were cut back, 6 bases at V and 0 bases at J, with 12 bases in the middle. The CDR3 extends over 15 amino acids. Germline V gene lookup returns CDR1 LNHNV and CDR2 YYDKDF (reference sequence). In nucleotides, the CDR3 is TGTGCCACCAGTTTAACAGCATATAGCAATCAGCCCCAGCATTTT. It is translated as CATSLTAYSNQPQHF.

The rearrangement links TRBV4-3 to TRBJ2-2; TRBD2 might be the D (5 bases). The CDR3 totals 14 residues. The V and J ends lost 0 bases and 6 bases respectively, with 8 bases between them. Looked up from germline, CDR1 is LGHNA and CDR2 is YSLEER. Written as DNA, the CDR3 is TGCGCCAGCAGCCAAGACGTTAGCGCCGGGGAGCTGTTTTTT. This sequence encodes CASSQDVSAGELFF.